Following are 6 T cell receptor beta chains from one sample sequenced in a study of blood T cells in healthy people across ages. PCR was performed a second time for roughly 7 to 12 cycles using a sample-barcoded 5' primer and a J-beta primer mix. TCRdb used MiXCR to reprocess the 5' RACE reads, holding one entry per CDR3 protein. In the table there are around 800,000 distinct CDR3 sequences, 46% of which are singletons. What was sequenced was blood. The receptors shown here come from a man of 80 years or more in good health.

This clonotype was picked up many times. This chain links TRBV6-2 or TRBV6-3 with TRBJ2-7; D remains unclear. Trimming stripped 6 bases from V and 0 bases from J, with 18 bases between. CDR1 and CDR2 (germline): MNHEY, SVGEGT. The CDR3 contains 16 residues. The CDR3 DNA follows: TGTGCCAGCAGCTACCCAGTGGGCACGACCTCCTACGAGCAGTACTTC. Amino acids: CASSYPVGTTSYEQYF.

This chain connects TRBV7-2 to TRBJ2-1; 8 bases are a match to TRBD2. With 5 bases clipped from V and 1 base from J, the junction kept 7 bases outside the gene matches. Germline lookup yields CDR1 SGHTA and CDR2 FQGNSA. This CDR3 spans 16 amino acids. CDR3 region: CTSSPREGASYNEQFF. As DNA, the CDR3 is TGTACCAGCAGCCCCCGGGAGGGAGCATCCTACAATGAGCAGTTCTTC.

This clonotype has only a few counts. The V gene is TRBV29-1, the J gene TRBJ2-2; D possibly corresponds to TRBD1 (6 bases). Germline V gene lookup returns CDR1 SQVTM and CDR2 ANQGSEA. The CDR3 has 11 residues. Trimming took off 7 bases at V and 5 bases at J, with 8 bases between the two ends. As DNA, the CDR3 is TGCAGCGGACAGGAAACCGGGGAGCTGTTTTTT. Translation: CSGQETGELFF.

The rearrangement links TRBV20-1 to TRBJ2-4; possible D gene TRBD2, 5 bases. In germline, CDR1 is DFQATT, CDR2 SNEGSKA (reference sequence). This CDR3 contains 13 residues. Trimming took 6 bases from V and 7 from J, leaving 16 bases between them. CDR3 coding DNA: TGCAGTGCCCGTCAGCCAGGCGGGAACATTCAGTACTTC. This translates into CSARQPGGNIQYF.

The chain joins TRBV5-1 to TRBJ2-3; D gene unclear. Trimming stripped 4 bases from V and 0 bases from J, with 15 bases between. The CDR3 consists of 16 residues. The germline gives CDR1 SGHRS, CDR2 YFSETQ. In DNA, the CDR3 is TGCGCCAGCAGCCCCGTATTTGACGGGAGCACAGATACGCAGTATTTT. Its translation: CASSPVFDGSTDTQYF.

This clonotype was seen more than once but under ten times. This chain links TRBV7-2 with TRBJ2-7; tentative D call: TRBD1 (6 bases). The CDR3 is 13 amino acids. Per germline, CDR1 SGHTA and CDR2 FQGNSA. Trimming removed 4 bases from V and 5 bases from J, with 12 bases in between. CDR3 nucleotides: TGTGCCAGCAGCTACCAGGGGAGAAACGAGCAGTACTTC. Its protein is CASSYQGRNEQYF.